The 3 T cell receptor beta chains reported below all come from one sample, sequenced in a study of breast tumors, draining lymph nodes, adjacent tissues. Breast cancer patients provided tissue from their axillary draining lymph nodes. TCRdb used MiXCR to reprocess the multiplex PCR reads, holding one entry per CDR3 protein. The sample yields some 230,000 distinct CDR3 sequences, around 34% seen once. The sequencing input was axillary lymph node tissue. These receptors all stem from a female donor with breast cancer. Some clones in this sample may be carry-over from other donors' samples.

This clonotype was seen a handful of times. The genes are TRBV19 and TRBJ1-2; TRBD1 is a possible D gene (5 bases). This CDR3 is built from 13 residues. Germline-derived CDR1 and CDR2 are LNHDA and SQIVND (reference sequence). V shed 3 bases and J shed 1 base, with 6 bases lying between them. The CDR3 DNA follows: TGTGCCAGTAGTATCCAGGGTAACTATGGCTACACCTTC. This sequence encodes CASSIQGNYGYTF.

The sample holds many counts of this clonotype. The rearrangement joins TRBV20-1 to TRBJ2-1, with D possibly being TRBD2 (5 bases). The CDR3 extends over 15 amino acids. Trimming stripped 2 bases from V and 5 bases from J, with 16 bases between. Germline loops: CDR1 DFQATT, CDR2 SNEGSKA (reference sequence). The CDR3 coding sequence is TGCAGTGCTAGACTTTACCTAGCCAGGAACAATGAGCAGTTCTTC. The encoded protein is CSARLYLARNNEQFF.

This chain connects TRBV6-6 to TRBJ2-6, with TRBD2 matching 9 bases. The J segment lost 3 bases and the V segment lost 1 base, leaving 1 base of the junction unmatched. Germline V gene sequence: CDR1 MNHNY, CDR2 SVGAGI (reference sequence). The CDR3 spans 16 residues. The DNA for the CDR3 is TGTGCCAGCAGTTACTTACTAGCGGGTGGGGCCAACGTCCTGACTTTC. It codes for CASSYLLAGGANVLTF.